These 30 T cell receptor beta chains were all obtained from the same sample, sequenced in a study of regulatory T cells in long-lasting Graves disease. Stated time point: newly diagnosed GD, antithyroid drugs for less than 3 months. Extracted PBMC RNA gave rise to the TCR library. To make TCR beta libraries, researchers used iRepertoire HTBI primers and Arm-PCR of CDR3 regions. TCRdb independently ran MiXCR on the multiplex PCR reads; one entry per CDR3 protein. The sample lists around 500,000 distinct CDR3 sequences; about 14% were seen once. The sample was also reused in another study, on T cells in Graves' hyperthyroidism and ophthalmopathy.

The specimen was peripheral blood mononuclear cells (PBMCs), collected at new diagnosis, from a patient treated with antithyroid drugs. The origin of the receptors is a man younger than 45 with Graves disease.

With respect to this clonotype: A much larger clone sits a single nucleotide away, making a read error possible. The rearrangement uses TRBV9 and TRBJ1-2, with D unclear. The length of the CDR3 is 14 residues. V dropped 1 base and J dropped 0 bases, with 7 bases sitting between them. CDR1 is SGDLS and CDR2 is YYNGEE in the germline V gene. The CDR3 loop reads CASSVLGPNYGYTF. The CDR3, as DNA: TGTGCCAGCAGCGTACTCGGACCTAACTATGGCTACACCTTC. The full variable domain, rest sourced from reference TRBV9 and TRBJ1-2, is DSGVTQTPKHLITATGQRVTLRCSPRSGDLSVYWYQQSLDQGLQFLIQYYNGEERAKGNILERFSAQQFPDLHSELNLSSLELGDSALYFCASSVLGPNYGYTFGSGTRLTVV.

The chain combines TRBV18 with TRBJ1-5; no definite D call. Per the germline V gene, CDR1 is KGHSH and CDR2 is LQKENI. Trimming cost V 0 bases and J 0 bases, with 12 bases left between them. The length of the CDR3 is 17 residues. CDR3 loop: CASSPPLGINSNQPQHF. CDR3 in DNA: TGTGCCAGCTCACCACCGCTAGGCATTAATAGCAATCAGCCCCAGCATTTT.

V is TRBV7-2 and J is TRBJ2-1, with D perhaps assigned TRBD1 or TRBD2 (5 bases each). This CDR3 is 15 amino acids long. The germline V and J ends were trimmed by 3 bases and 3 bases, with 12 bases remaining between them. In germline, CDR1 is SGHTA, CDR2 FQGNSA. CDR3 residues: CASSFWGTHYNEQFF. The CDR3 DNA is TGTGCCAGCAGCTTCTGGGGGACCCACTACAATGAGCAGTTCTTC.

The V call is TRBV2, the J call TRBJ2-4, with 13 bases aligning to TRBD2. The germline gives CDR1 SNHLY, CDR2 FYNNEI. J lost 1 base, V lost 6 bases, and 9 bases had no gene match. The CDR3 spans 18 residues. The CDR3 DNA follows: TGTGCCAGCAGCCCCGGACTAGCGGGAGCTCGGGCCAAAAACATTCAGTACTTC. Its translation: CASSPGLAGARAKNIQYF.

This clonotype occurred many times. The gene calls are TRBV7-9 and TRBJ2-5, with D hard to call. CDR1 and CDR2 from the germline V gene are SEHNR and FQNEAQ (reference sequence). This CDR3 is 12 amino acids long. Trimming removed 0 bases from V and 13 bases from J, with 12 bases in between. The CDR3 DNA is TGTGCCAGCAGCTTAGCGGCGACCTCGCCGTACTTC. Residues: CASSLAATSPYF.

The table lists this clonotype with many counts. CDR3 bases: TGTGCCAGCAGCTTTAACAGGGACCCGGGATCCTATAATTCACCCCTCCACTTT. It encodes CASSFNRDPGSYNSPLHF. This chain uses TRBV7-2 with TRBJ1-6; possibly TRBD1 for D (6 bases). The CDR3 contains 18 residues. CDR1 and CDR2 (germline): SGHTA, FQGNSA. V lost 3 bases to trimming and J lost 1 base, with 16 bases between them.

J is TRBJ1-4 and V is TRBV27; D may be TRBD1 (6 bases). The CDR3 is 13 amino acids. Germline values: CDR1 MNHEY, CDR2 SMNVEV (reference sequence). Trimming took 8 bases from V and 5 from J, leaving 12 bases between them. The CDR3 protein is CASGGGQNEKLFF. The CDR3 DNA sequence: TGTGCCAGCGGAGGGGGTCAGAATGAAAAACTGTTTTTT. Combining the CDR3 with reference TRBV27 and TRBJ1-4 gives the whole variable domain EAQVTQNPRYLITVTGKKLTVTCSQNMNHEYMSWYRQDPGLGLRQIYYSMNVEVTDKGDVPEGYKVSRKEKRNFPLILESPSPNQTSLYFCASGGGQNEKLFFGSGTQLSVL.

V usage is TRBV9 and J usage is TRBJ1-3, with D maybe TRBD1 (6 bases). The CDR3 extends over 17 amino acids. Germline-derived CDR1 and CDR2 are SGDLS and YYNGEE. Trimming left V 2 bases short and J 2 bases short, with 17 bases between. The CDR3 is CASSVTPGAIPGNTIYF. The CDR3 nucleotides are TGTGCCAGCAGCGTGACTCCGGGGGCCATTCCTGGAAACACCATATATTTT.

This clonotype was counted only a few times. The J gene is TRBJ2-7, the V gene TRBV24-1; 8 bases line up with TRBD2. Germline V gives CDR1 KGHDR, CDR2 SFDVKD. CDR3 length equals 13 residues. Germline trimming cut 9 bases from V and 3 bases from J; bases unmatched to any gene: 6. In DNA, the CDR3 is TGTGCCACCCAAGGTAGCGGGAACTACGAGCAGTACTTC. This encodes CATQGSGNYEQYF.

This clonotype has only a few counts. The chain uses TRBV7-8 and TRBJ2-4, with TRBD2 as a possible D gene (6 bases). The J call is uncertain, as TRBJ2-5 better fits the DNA end. The CDR3 is made up of 16 amino acids. Germline loops: CDR1 SGHVS, CDR2 FQNEAQ. This CDR3 is CASSQMTFARGETQYF. The CDR3, as DNA: TGTGCCAGCAGCCAGATGACGTTTGCGCGGGGTGAGACCCAGTACTTC.

This clonotype was recorded many times. The genes are TRBV27 and TRBJ2-1; 8 bases align to TRBD1. The last part of the DNA fits TRBJ2-5 better; the J call may be wrong. Germline CDR1 and CDR2: MNHEY and SMNVEV (reference sequence). This CDR3 contains 13 residues. DNA of the CDR3: TGTGCCAGCTCGGACAGGGTTGAAGAGACCCAGTACTTC. Its translation: CASSDRVEETQYF.

The genes are TRBV30 and TRBJ1-4; D is perhaps TRBD1 (5 bases). Trimming shortened V by 1 base and J by 4 bases, and 13 bases separated the two germline ends. CDR3 length: 15 residues. Germline V CDR1 and CDR2: GTSNPN, SVGIG (reference sequence). The DNA for the CDR3 is TGTGCCTGGAGTGAATCAGGGCTCCTTAATGAAAAACTGTTTTTT. This sequence encodes CAWSESGLLNEKLFF.

This clonotype turned up a few times. This chain joins TRBV7-7 and TRBJ2-7; tentative D call: TRBD2 (5 bases). The germline V gene encodes CDR1 SSHAT and CDR2 FNYEAQ (reference sequence). The CDR3 covers 14 residues. Trimming removed 8 bases from V and 0 bases from J, with 14 bases in between. In DNA, the CDR3 is TGTGCCAGCTCTCCCGGGATTTTCTCCTACGAGCAGTACTTC. It specifies CASSPGIFSYEQYF.

This clonotype was seen at least ten times. The rearrangement links TRBV20-1 to TRBJ1-1, with D possibly TRBD1 on 6 matching bases. The germline V and J ends were trimmed by 1 base and 4 bases, with 13 bases remaining between them. The CDR3 has 14 residues. In germline, CDR1 is DFQATT, CDR2 SNEGSKA (reference sequence). CDR3 sequence: CSARAIRGLTEAFF. CDR3 coding DNA: TGCAGTGCTAGAGCCATACGGGGGCTCACTGAAGCTTTCTTT.

This clonotype was detected ten times or more. The V call is TRBV7-3, the J call TRBJ2-7, with 12 bases lining up with TRBD1. The ends lost 4 bases at V and 5 bases at J; junction bases unmatched: 9. Germline V gives CDR1 SGHTA, CDR2 FQGTGA. The CDR3 sequence is 16 residues long. The CDR3 reads CASSSGQGAPIHEQYF. The CDR3 DNA follows: TGTGCCAGCAGCTCGGGACAGGGGGCCCCTATTCACGAGCAGTACTTC. Based on the CDR3 plus reference TRBV7-3 and TRBJ2-7, the full variable domain is GAGVSQTPSNKVTEKGKYVELRCDPISGHTALYWYRQSLGQGPEFLIYFQGTGAADDSGLPNDRFFAVRPEGSVSTLKIQRTERGDSAVYLCASSSGQGAPIHEQYFGPGTRLTVT.

To note about this clonotype: A much larger clone is a single base away; this may be a read error. V and J are TRBV12-3 or TRBV12-4 and TRBJ2-3, with D perhaps assigned TRBD1 or TRBD2 (5 bases each). The CDR3 is 15 amino acids. In nucleotides, the CDR3 is TGTGCCAACAGTCCCACAGCGGTCAGGGCCGCTACGCAGTATTTT. This encodes CANSPTAVRAATQYF.

This clonotype was counted ten times or more. This chain connects TRBV11-2 to TRBJ2-7, with TRBD1 identical over 7 bases. Germline lookup yields CDR1 SGHAT and CDR2 FQNNGV. This CDR3 is built from 14 residues. V lost 5 bases to trimming and J lost 2 bases; unmatched junction nucleotides: 6. DNA of the CDR3: TGTGCCAGCAGCCAAGGGGACAGTACCTACGAGCAGTACTTC. It codes for CASSQGDSTYEQYF.

In its sample, this clonotype was seen many times. V gene TRBV6-5 combines with J gene TRBJ2-1, with D maybe TRBD2 (6 bases). The CDR3 consists of 13 residues. V lost 2 bases and J 9 bases, leaving 11 bases between the germline ends. Germline CDR1 is MNHEY and CDR2 is SVGAGI. CDR3: CASSYEKAGEQFF. The CDR3 region has the DNA TGTGCCAGCAGTTACGAGAAAGCGGGTGAGCAGTTCTTC.

In this sample, this clonotype turned up many times. V and J are TRBV27 and TRBJ1-1; D is unclear. CDR1 is MNHEY and CDR2 is SMNVEV in the germline V gene (reference sequence). Trimming shortened V by 7 bases and J by 6 bases, and 6 bases separated the two germline ends. The CDR3 loop spans 10 amino acids. The CDR3, as DNA: TGTGCCAGCACCGGTTCTGAAGCTTTCTTT. Translated: CASTGSEAFF.

This clonotype was detected a few times. J is TRBJ2-3 and V is TRBV6-2 or TRBV6-3, with TRBD2 identical over 13 bases. V lost 2 bases to trimming and J lost 0 bases; unmatched junction nucleotides: 5. This CDR3 has 18 residues. The germline V gene has CDR1 MNHEY and CDR2 SVGEGT. As DNA, the CDR3 is TGTGCCAGCAGTTACGCCCCGACTAGCGGGGGGAGCACAGATACGCAGTATTTT. This encodes CASSYAPTSGGSTDTQYF.

This clonotype was found many times. The chain employs TRBV7-9 and TRBJ2-2; D unclear. CDR1 is SEHNR, CDR2 FQNEAQ, per germline (reference sequence). This CDR3 spans 11 amino acids. V lost 7 bases to trimming and J lost 6 bases, with 6 bases between them. CDR3 nucleotide sequence: TGTGCCAGCACCACCTCCGGGGAGCTGTTTTTT. This encodes CASTTSGELFF.

This sequence joins TRBV20-1 and TRBJ2-1; 14 bases are a match to TRBD2. This CDR3 comprises 15 residues. Germline V CDR1 and CDR2: DFQATT, SNEGSKA (reference sequence). The V and J ends lost 5 bases and 7 bases, in that order; junction bases with no gene match: 7. In DNA form, the CDR3 reads TGCAGTGCTGGTAAGGGACTAGCGGGAGCTAATGAGCAGTTCTTC. Its translation is CSAGKGLAGANEQFF.

The rearrangement joins TRBV20-1 to TRBJ2-2; D assignment may be TRBD1 or TRBD2 (5 bases each). CDR3 length: 15 amino acids. Germline-derived CDR1 and CDR2 are DFQATT and SNEGSKA (reference sequence). Trimming removed 3 bases from V and 6 bases from J, with 17 bases in between. The CDR3 sequence: CSASATGTNSGELFF. CDR3 nucleotide sequence: TGCAGTGCTAGCGCTACCGGGACCAACTCCGGGGAGCTGTTTTTT.

This clonotype showed up just a few times. The genes are TRBV4-2 and TRBJ1-4; D is uncertain. V dropped 3 bases and J dropped 8 bases, with 13 bases sitting between them. The CDR3 spans 14 residues. The germline gives CDR1 LGHNA, CDR2 YNFKEQ. This chain's CDR3 is CASSHEGEEEKLFF. The CDR3 DNA follows: TGTGCCAGCAGCCATGAGGGTGAAGAAGAAAAACTGTTTTTT.

The CDR3 DNA follows: TGTGCCAGCAGCTTAGGTGGCAGGGGGTCGACCTACGAGCAGTACTTC. This gives the protein CASSLGGRGSTYEQYF. This rearrangement joins TRBV7-9 to TRBJ2-7; 7 bases are a match to TRBD1. Unmatched junction bases numbered 8, after V lost 1 base and J lost 2 bases. The CDR3 loop spans 16 amino acids. Germline V gene sequence: CDR1 SEHNR, CDR2 FQNEAQ (reference sequence).

This clonotype has at least ten counts. V gene TRBV6-1 combines with J gene TRBJ2-2, with 12 bases identical to TRBD2. Germline CDR1 is MNHNS and CDR2 is SASEGT. This CDR3 spans 17 amino acids. With V trimmed by 7 bases and J by 3 bases, 9 bases remained unmatched. CDR3 region: CASKWLAGGPDTGELFF. CDR3 bases: TGTGCCAGCAAGTGGCTAGCGGGAGGGCCAGACACCGGGGAGCTGTTTTTT.

This clonotype has a handful of counts. V usage is TRBV28 and J usage is TRBJ1-5; D gene unclear. Germline CDR1 MDHEN, CDR2 SYDVKM. Trimming left V 7 bases short and J 1 base short, with 5 bases between. CDR3 length: 12 residues. Written as DNA, the CDR3 is TGTGCCAGCAACCCAAGCAATCAGCCCCAGCATTTT. Its translation is CASNPSNQPQHF.

The V call is TRBV19, the J call TRBJ1-1; 8 nucleotides align to TRBD1. The CDR3 is 12 residues long. The junction had 4 bases not matched to a gene; V was cut back by 6 bases and J by 7 bases. Germline CDR1 LNHDA, CDR2 SQIVND (reference sequence). In nucleotides, the CDR3 is TGTGCCAGTAGGACAGGGGCCCGTGAAGCTTTCTTT. Residues: CASRTGAREAFF.

The chain carries TRBV29-1 and TRBJ1-2, with 10 bases lining up with TRBD1. The germline V gene encodes CDR1 SQVTM and CDR2 ANQGSEA. The CDR3 sequence is 15 residues long. J was trimmed by 4 bases and V by 7 bases; bases with no gene match: 12. The CDR3 bases are TGCAGCGGGAGGACAGGGGGAATAAGGGGCTATGGCTACACCTTC. This codes for CSGRTGGIRGYGYTF.

This clonotype was recorded many times. The chain employs TRBV2 and TRBJ1-4, with a possible D match to TRBD1 (5 bases). This CDR3 has 15 residues. The V gene's germline CDR1 is SNHLY and CDR2 FYNNEI. V dropped 6 bases and J dropped 0 bases, with 11 bases sitting between them. The CDR3 DNA reads as TGTGCCAGCAGCCGGATGACAGCAACTAATGAAAAACTGTTTTTT. Encoded protein: CASSRMTATNEKLFF.